Listed here are 7 T cell receptor beta chains from one sample, sequenced in a study of OX40 agonist ivuxolimab in advanced cancers. The library was generated by the immunoSEQ multiplex PCR assay. What TCRdb holds here is the immuneACCESS table cut down to in-frame rearrangements. Part of the clones is not present; checked against another copy, under half of the missing clones reflect an unresolved V gene, and the others are unexplained. The sample records 90,000 or so clones, more than 85% of which are singletons. Of the sample, about 3.4% is held by the ten largest clones. Sequences were derived from CD4+ or CD8+ T cells sorted from blood, sampled in a trial of the OX40 agonist ivuxolimab. These receptors originate from an adult with an advanced solid tumor such as melanoma, head and neck, liver or kidney cancer.

This chain connects TRBV6-6 to TRBJ2-1, with 13 nucleotides matching TRBD2. The junction had 5 bases not matched to a gene; V was cut back by 6 bases and J by 3 bases. Germline CDR1 reads MNHNY; CDR2 reads SVGAGI (reference sequence). The CDR3 is 16 residues long. The CDR3, as DNA: TGTGCCAGCAGCCTGGGACTAGCGGGGATCTACAATGAGCAGTTCTTC. Its protein product is CASSLGLAGIYNEQFF.

This chain joins TRBV9 and TRBJ2-1, with 7 nucleotides matching TRBD2. CDR3 size: 17 residues. Germline assignment: CDR1 SGDLS and CDR2 YYNGEE. The junction had 13 bases not matched to a gene; V was cut back by 3 bases and J by 4 bases. The CDR3 protein is CASSERLGLAEYNEQFF. In nucleotides, the CDR3 is TGTGCCAGCAGCGAGAGACTTGGGCTAGCGGAGTACAATGAGCAGTTCTTC.

V is TRBV7-2 and J is TRBJ2-7; no clear D. V lost 3 bases to trimming and J lost 1 base, with 13 bases between them. Germline V gene data show CDR1 as SGHTA and CDR2 as FQGNSA. CDR3 length: 15 residues. Here the CDR3 reads CASSFSRVVSYEQYF. The CDR3 DNA reads as TGTGCCAGCAGCTTTAGTCGGGTAGTATCCTACGAGCAGTACTTC.

The chain uses TRBV19 and TRBJ1-5; D possibly corresponds to TRBD1 (5 bases). This CDR3 spans 13 amino acids. Germline CDR1 and CDR2: LNHDA and SQIVND (reference sequence). Trimming left V 6 bases short and J 7 bases short, with 13 bases between. CDR3: CASSAQGMQPQHF. The CDR3 bases are TGTGCCAGTAGCGCTCAGGGTATGCAGCCCCAGCATTTT.

V usage is TRBV30 and J usage is TRBJ1-2, with 9 bases identical to TRBD1. This CDR3 is built from 17 residues. The germline CDR1 and CDR2 sequences are GTSNPN and SVGIG (reference sequence). Germline trimming cut 2 bases from V and 0 bases from J; bases unmatched to any gene: 10. CDR3 in DNA: TGTGCCTGGAGTATAACAGGGGGCGCCTCATCTAACTATGGCTACACCTTC. It specifies CAWSITGGASSNYGYTF.

The sample holds one count of this clone. This sequence joins TRBV4-1 and TRBJ1-1, with a possible D match to TRBD1 (6 bases). The CDR3 is 13 residues long. CDR1 is MGHRA and CDR2 is YSYEKL in the germline V gene. Trimming removed 7 bases at V and 6 bases at J, with 15 bases between. The CDR3 DNA follows: TGCGCCAGCACCAATCACAGGGCTGCTGAAGCTTTCTTT. Translating gives CASTNHRAAEAFF.

The chain links TRBV27 to TRBJ1-5, with D possibly matching TRBD1 (5 bases). Trimming cost V 8 bases and J 2 bases, with 10 bases left between them. The V gene's germline CDR1 is MNHEY and CDR2 SMNVEV (reference sequence). The CDR3 is 13 residues long. CDR3 protein: CASRPRGNQPQHF. CDR3 coding DNA: TGTGCCAGCCGGCCCAGGGGCAATCAGCCCCAGCATTTT.